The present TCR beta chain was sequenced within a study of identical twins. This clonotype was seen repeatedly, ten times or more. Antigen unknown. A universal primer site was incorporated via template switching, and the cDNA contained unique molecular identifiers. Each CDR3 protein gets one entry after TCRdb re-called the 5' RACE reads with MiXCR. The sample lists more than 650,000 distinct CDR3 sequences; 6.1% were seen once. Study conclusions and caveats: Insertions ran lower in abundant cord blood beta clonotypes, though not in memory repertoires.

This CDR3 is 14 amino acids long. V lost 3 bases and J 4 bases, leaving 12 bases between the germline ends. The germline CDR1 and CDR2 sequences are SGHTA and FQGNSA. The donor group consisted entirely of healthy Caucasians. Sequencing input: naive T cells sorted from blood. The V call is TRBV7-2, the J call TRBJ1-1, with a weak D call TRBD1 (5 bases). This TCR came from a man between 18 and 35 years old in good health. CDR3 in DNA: TGTGCCAGCAGCTTTGTTAGCGGGGGCACTGAAGCTTTCTTT. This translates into CASSFVSGGTEAFF. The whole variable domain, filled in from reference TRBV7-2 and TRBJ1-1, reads GAGVSQSPSNKVTEKGKDVELRCDPISGHTALYWYRQSLGQGLEFLIYFQGNSAPDKSGLPSDRFSAERTGGSVSTLTIQRTQQEDSAVYLCASSFVSGGTEAFFGQGTRLTVV.